The present entry profiles one T cell receptor beta chain with its context. The entry originates in a study of long-term antiretroviral therapy in people with HIV. Samples were assayed with immunoSEQ v3.0 at survey level. Per-sample sequencing targets were roughly 35,000-55,000 T-cell genomes. The method was immunoSEQ multiplex PCR; TCRdb's version includes in-frame clones alone and lacks a portion of them. The data hold roughly 14,000 clones, with around 80% observed a single time. This CDR3 has 13 residues. From germline, CDR1 is GTSNPN and CDR2 SVGIG (reference sequence). Trimming removed 4 bases at V and 6 bases at J, with 13 bases between.

Here the sequenced sample was unsorted PBMCs, taken 1.3 years before starting antiretroviral therapy. This receptor was taken from a man aged 40-49 years with HIV. The gene calls are TRBV30 and TRBJ1-5, with a weak D call TRBD1 (5 bases). This CDR3 is CAWTLRGGQPQHF. The CDR3 nucleotides are TGTGCCTGGACCCTACGGGGGGGTCAGCCCCAGCATTTT.